This T cell receptor (beta chain) derives from a study of blood T cell repertoires in COVID-19. Germline-derived CDR1 and CDR2 are MNHEY and SMNVEV (reference sequence). The V and J ends lost 6 bases and 1 base, in that order; junction bases with no gene match: 15. The CDR3 sequence is 19 residues long. Participants spanned ages about 18 to 89 years and resided in 20 to 30 US areas. Membership in each cohort depended on participant-reported clinical history. TCRdb's copy holds only in-frame clones and misses some; the assay was immunoSEQ multiplex PCR. Found here are some 240,000 clones, roughly 84% of them singletons; the top ten hold less than 8.5%.

The receptor was derived from a woman in her forties or fifties who had been exposed to COVID-19. J is TRBJ1-4 and V is TRBV27, with 9 bases aligning to TRBD1. The material sequenced was PBMCs or T cells enriched from blood (not recorded which). The CDR3 protein is CASSCPGTGIIETNEKLFF. The CDR3 region has the DNA TGTGCCAGCAGCTGTCCCGGGACAGGGATAATCGAAACTAATGAAAAACTGTTTTTT.